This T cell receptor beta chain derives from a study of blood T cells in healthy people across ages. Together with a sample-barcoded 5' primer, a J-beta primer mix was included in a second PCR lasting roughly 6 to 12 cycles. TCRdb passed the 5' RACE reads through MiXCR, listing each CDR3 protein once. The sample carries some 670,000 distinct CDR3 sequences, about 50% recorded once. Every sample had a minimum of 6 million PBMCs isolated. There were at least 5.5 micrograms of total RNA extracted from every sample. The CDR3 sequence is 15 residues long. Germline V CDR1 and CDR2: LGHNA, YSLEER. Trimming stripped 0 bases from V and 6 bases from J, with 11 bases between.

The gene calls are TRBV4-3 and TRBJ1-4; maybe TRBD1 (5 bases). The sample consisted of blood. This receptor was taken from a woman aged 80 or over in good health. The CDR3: CASSQDSGGDEKLFF. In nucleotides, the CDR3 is TGCGCCAGCAGCCAAGATTCCGGGGGAGATGAAAAACTGTTTTTT.